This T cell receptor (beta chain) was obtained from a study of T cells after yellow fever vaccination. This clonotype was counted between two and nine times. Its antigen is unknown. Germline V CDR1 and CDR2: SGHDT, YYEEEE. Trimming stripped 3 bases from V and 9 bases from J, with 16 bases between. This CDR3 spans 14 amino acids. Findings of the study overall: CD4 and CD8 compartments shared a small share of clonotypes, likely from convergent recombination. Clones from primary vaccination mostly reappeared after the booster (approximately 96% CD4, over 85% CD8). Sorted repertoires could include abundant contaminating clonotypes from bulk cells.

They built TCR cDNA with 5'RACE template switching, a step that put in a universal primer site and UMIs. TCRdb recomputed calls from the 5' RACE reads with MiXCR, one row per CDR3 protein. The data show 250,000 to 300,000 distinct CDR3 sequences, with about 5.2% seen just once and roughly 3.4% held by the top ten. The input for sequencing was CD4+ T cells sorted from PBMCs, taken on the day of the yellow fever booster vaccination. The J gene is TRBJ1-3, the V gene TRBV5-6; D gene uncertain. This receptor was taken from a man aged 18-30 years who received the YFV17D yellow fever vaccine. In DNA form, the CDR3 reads TGTGCCAGCAGCTCCCCGTCGAGGGCCAGCACCATATATTTT. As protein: CASSSPSRASTIYF.